This T cell receptor (beta chain) comes out of a study of cytomegalovirus exposure and HLA in healthy donors. The CDR3 contains 14 residues. The germline gives CDR1 KGHSH, CDR2 LQKENI. J lost 4 bases, V lost 3 bases, and 4 bases had no gene match. Some clones are missing from TCRdb's copy, which holds only in-frame ones; the method was immunoSEQ multiplex PCR. The sample has 110,000 to 150,000 clones; approximately 94% are singletons. Study results and limitations: First-cohort TCR clusters were later found to tend to co-occur in the approximately 120 validation repertoires. The CMV antigen specificity of a few CMV-associated chains was confirmed through in vitro analysis. It was 150 to 200 TCR beta chains that were listed as cytomegalovirus-associated.

A note on this clone: Antigen specificity is unknown.

The rearrangement joins TRBV18 to TRBJ1-2, with 8 bases that match TRBD1. Sequencing used PBMCs. The TCR comes from a man aged 18 to 30 in good health and CMV-seropositive. The CDR3 here is CASSPGQAIYGYTF. The CDR3 coding sequence is TGTGCCAGCTCACCGGGACAGGCCATCTATGGCTACACCTTC.